The 26 T cell receptor beta chains given below trace back to one sample, sequenced in a study of cytomegalovirus exposure and HLA in healthy donors. The data were produced by immunoSEQ multiplex PCR, yet TCRdb's version contains in-frame clones alone and is incomplete. Of about 95,000 clones listed, 85% were seen once; the top ten hold roughly 20%. Source material: PBMCs. The receptors originated from a man aged 18 to 29 in good health and CMV-seropositive.

The V gene is TRBV28, the J gene TRBJ1-4; possible D gene TRBD1, 6 bases. Looked up from germline, CDR1 is MDHEN and CDR2 is SYDVKM. The CDR3 sequence is 12 residues long. V was pared by 6 bases and J by 10 bases, with 12 bases between. In DNA, the CDR3 is TGTGCCAGCAGGGCAGGGGTAGGAAAACTGTTTTTT. The encoded protein is CASRAGVGKLFF.

This chain joins TRBV19 and TRBJ1-5; tentatively, D is TRBD1 (6 bases). This CDR3 comprises 16 residues. Per the germline V gene, CDR1 is LNHDA and CDR2 is SQIVND (reference sequence). With 5 bases removed from V and 1 base from J, the gap between germline ends came to 15 bases. CDR3 in DNA: TGTGCCAGTAGTCTGGGGGCCTGGGACAGCAATCAGCCCCAGCATTTT. This sequence encodes CASSLGAWDSNQPQHF.

The DNA of the CDR3 is TGTGCCAGTAGTAGGACGGGATTCTCCTACGAGCAGTACTTC. Amino acids: CASSRTGFSYEQYF. The V call is TRBV19, the J call TRBJ2-7; a weak D match, TRBD2 (5 bases). This CDR3 is 14 amino acids long. Germline CDR1 reads LNHDA; CDR2 reads SQIVND (reference sequence). Trimming stripped 4 bases from V and 0 bases from J, with 10 bases between. Complete variable domain (other parts from reference TRBV19 and TRBJ2-7): DGGITQSPKYLFRKEGQNVTLSCEQNLNHDAMYWYRQDPGQGLRLIYYSQIVNDFQKGDIAEGYSVSREKKESFPLTVTSAQKNPTAFYLCASSRTGFSYEQYFGPGTRLTVT.

This clone was seen a single time. V usage is TRBV15 and J usage is TRBJ1-5; 10 nucleotides agree with TRBD1. J gave up 2 bases and V 4 bases, and 8 bases lay outside the gene matches. The CDR3 is 17 residues long. CDR1 LNHNV and CDR2 YYDKDF come from the germline V gene (reference sequence). The CDR3 bases are TGTGCCACCAGCAAGACAGGGGGCGGTCTTGGCAATCAGCCCCAGCATTTT. Translating gives CATSKTGGGLGNQPQHF.

The J gene is TRBJ2-2, the V gene TRBV28; D may be TRBD1 (5 bases). Germline V gene data show CDR1 as MDHEN and CDR2 as SYDVKM. With 4 bases removed from V and 4 bases from J, the gap between germline ends came to 7 bases. The CDR3 runs 13 residues. In DNA form, the CDR3 reads TGTGCCAGCAGTTCGACAGCCACCGGGGAGCTGTTTTTT. Translated, it gives CASSSTATGELFF.

V and J are TRBV19 and TRBJ1-5; D is undetermined. This CDR3 has 12 amino acids. Germline assignment: CDR1 LNHDA and CDR2 SQIVND (reference sequence). Trimming took off 3 bases at V and 6 bases at J, with 6 bases between the two ends. The CDR3, as DNA: TGTGCCAGTAGTATCTTGTCTCAGCCCCAGCATTTT. It is translated as CASSILSQPQHF.

This rearrangement joins TRBV27 to TRBJ1-1; 8 bases are a match to TRBD1. CDR1 is MNHEY and CDR2 is SMNVEV in the germline V gene (reference sequence). This CDR3 region has 14 residues. V was clipped by 4 bases and J by 1 base; unmatched bases: 2. CDR3 bases: TGTGCCAGCAGTTCCGGGACAGGGAACACTGAAGCTTTCTTT. Protein product: CASSSGTGNTEAFF.

This clone was counted many times. The V gene is TRBV28, the J gene TRBJ2-7; 8 bases are a match to TRBD1. CDR1 and CDR2 from the germline V gene are MDHEN and SYDVKM. V gave up 6 bases and J gave up 1 base; unmatched junction bases: 14. The CDR3 is 17 residues long. CDR3 region: CASSPIQGGTGSYEQYF. DNA for the CDR3: TGTGCCAGCAGCCCAATCCAAGGCGGGACAGGTTCCTACGAGCAGTACTTC.

J is TRBJ1-1 and V is TRBV28; tentatively, D is TRBD1 (5 bases). V gave up 1 base and J gave up 1 base, with 10 bases separating them. The CDR3 runs to 15 residues. Germline assignment: CDR1 MDHEN and CDR2 SYDVKM. Here the CDR3 reads CASSLSGGENTEAFF. For the CDR3, the DNA is TGTGCCAGCAGTTTATCCGGAGGGGAGAACACTGAAGCTTTCTTT.

The chain carries TRBV27 and TRBJ2-7; D may be TRBD1 (6 bases). The germline V and J ends were trimmed by 5 bases and 3 bases, with 11 bases remaining between them. Germline CDR1 MNHEY, CDR2 SMNVEV (reference sequence). The CDR3 sequence is 13 residues long. The DNA for the CDR3 is TGTGCCAGCAGTGCCACGGACAGCTACGAGCAGTACTTC. It encodes CASSATDSYEQYF.

The V call is TRBV28, the J call TRBJ2-7; 8 nucleotides line up with TRBD1. CDR3 length: 14 amino acids. From germline, CDR1 is MDHEN and CDR2 SYDVKM. V shed 4 bases and J 2 bases; nucleotides not matched to a gene: 4. The CDR3 bases are TGTGCCAGCAGTTCTCAGACAGGGGCCTACGAGCAGTACTTC. Translating it yields CASSSQTGAYEQYF.

The V gene is TRBV4-1, the J gene TRBJ2-5; 9 bases agree with TRBD1. Germline CDR1 is MGHRA and CDR2 is YSYEKL. Losses at the gene ends were 1 base for V and 5 bases for J; bases not matched to a gene: 8. This CDR3 is 16 amino acids long. CDR3 in amino acids: CASSQAPGQGPETQYF. The CDR3 bases are TGCGCCAGCAGCCAAGCTCCGGGACAGGGTCCGGAGACCCAGTACTTC.

The CDR3 here is CASSQDGQGANYGYTF. CDR3 in DNA: TGTGCCAGCAGCCAAGATGGCCAGGGGGCTAACTATGGCTACACCTTC. V is TRBV14 and J is TRBJ1-2; TRBD1 agrees at 7 bases. CDR1 is SGHDN and CDR2 is FVKESK in the germline V gene. The CDR3 runs 16 residues. V shed 0 bases, J shed 0 bases, and the junction held 4 bases outside the gene matches.

The genes are TRBV28 and TRBJ2-7, with D possibly matching TRBD1 (5 bases). The V and J ends lost 3 bases and 0 bases respectively, with 12 bases between them. The V gene's germline CDR1 is MDHEN and CDR2 SYDVKM. The CDR3 runs 15 residues. The CDR3 loop reads CASSLTRDTSYEQYV. The CDR3 nucleotides are TGTGCCAGCAGTTTGACCAGGGATACCTCCTACGAGCAGTACGTC.

The rearrangement uses TRBV6-1 and TRBJ2-7; 13 bases match TRBD2. The V gene's germline CDR1 is MNHNS and CDR2 SASEGT. The CDR3 has 20 amino acids. V was pared by 0 bases and J by 3 bases, with 14 bases of the junction left unmatched. The CDR3 reads CASSEAAWTSGSRMGYEQYF. The CDR3 DNA reads as TGTGCCAGCAGTGAAGCGGCGTGGACTAGCGGGAGCCGCATGGGCTACGAGCAGTACTTC.

The chain combines TRBV6-6 with TRBJ2-1, with 8 nucleotides matching TRBD2. The CDR3 covers 15 residues. Germline V lookup: CDR1 MNHNY, CDR2 SVGAGI (reference sequence). The V segment lost 0 bases and the J segment 6 bases; nucleotides outside the gene matches: 4. CDR3 loop: CASSYSRTSSNEQFF. The DNA for the CDR3 is TGTGCCAGCAGTTACTCCCGGACTAGCTCCAATGAGCAGTTCTTC.

V gene TRBV5-1 combines with J gene TRBJ2-7; TRBD1 might be the D (5 bases). The CDR3 sequence is 13 residues long. Germline values: CDR1 SGHRS, CDR2 YFSETQ. Trimming stripped 3 bases from V and 4 bases from J, with 11 bases between. In DNA, the CDR3 is TGCGCCAGCAGCTGGCAGGGCGGTTACGAGCAGTACTTC. It is translated as CASSWQGGYEQYF.

V and J are TRBV2 and TRBJ1-2; D uncertain. CDR1 SNHLY and CDR2 FYNNEI come from the germline V gene. Deletions cut 1 base from V and 4 bases from J, with 13 bases between. This CDR3 region has 15 residues. The CDR3 loop reads CASSEEGGGVYGYTF. The CDR3 bases are TGTGCCAGCAGTGAAGAAGGCGGCGGTGTCTATGGCTACACCTTC. Combining the CDR3 with reference TRBV2 and TRBJ1-2 gives the whole variable domain EPEVTQTPSHQVTQMGQEVILRCVPISNHLYFYWYRQILGQKVEFLVSFYNNEISEKSEIFDDQFSVERPDGSNFTLKIRSTKLEDSAMYFCASSEEGGGVYGYTFGSGTRLTVV.

This chain uses TRBV11-2 with TRBJ2-1; 7 bases agree with TRBD2. The CDR3 runs 15 residues. Germline loops: CDR1 SGHAT, CDR2 FQNNGV. V gave up 1 base and J gave up 6 bases; unmatched junction bases: 6. The CDR3 loop reads CASSLGLAIGNEQFF. In nucleotides, the CDR3 is TGTGCCAGCAGCTTAGGACTAGCTATCGGCAATGAGCAGTTCTTC.

The rearrangement uses TRBV7-3 and TRBJ2-7; 8 nucleotides align to TRBD2. The length of the CDR3 is 14 residues. The ends lost 2 bases at V and 5 bases at J; junction bases unmatched: 5. Germline V gene lookup returns CDR1 SGHTA and CDR2 FQGTGA. DNA for the CDR3: TGTGCCAGCAGCTTATCGGGAGGGGCGGACGAGCAGTACTTC. The encoded protein is CASSLSGGADEQYF.

V and J are TRBV19 and TRBJ2-5, with 9 bases aligning to TRBD2. The trim removed 3 bases at V and 5 bases at J, leaving 10 bases unmatched. The CDR3 consists of 16 residues. From germline, CDR1 is LNHDA and CDR2 SQIVND (reference sequence). CDR3 coding DNA: TGTGCCAGTAGTATGGGCGGACTAGCGCAAACGGAGACCCAGTACTTC. Its protein product is CASSMGGLAQTETQYF.

This clone was recorded a few times. The V gene is TRBV2, the J gene TRBJ1-2, with TRBD1 as a possible D gene (6 bases). CDR3 size: 13 residues. Trimming removed 7 bases at V and 0 bases at J, with 9 bases between. Germline V gives CDR1 SNHLY, CDR2 FYNNEI. For the CDR3, the DNA is TGTGCCAGCAATCGGGACACTAACTATGGCTACACCTTC. This codes for CASNRDTNYGYTF.

CDR3 region: CASSSNTEKLFF. The CDR3 DNA follows: TGTGCCAGCAGTTCTAATACTGAAAAACTGTTTTTT. The V gene is TRBV28, the J gene TRBJ1-4; unclear D gene. There are 12 residues in the CDR3. The V gene lost 4 bases and the J gene lost 7 bases, with 7 bases spanning the gap. CDR1 and CDR2 (germline): MDHEN, SYDVKM.

The J gene is TRBJ1-2, the V gene TRBV7-8, with 7 bases aligning to TRBD1. CDR3 length: 16 residues. Germline assignment: CDR1 SGHVS and CDR2 FQNEAQ. The trim removed 5 bases at V and 4 bases at J, leaving 13 bases unmatched. The CDR3 sequence: CASSGALTGVGYGYTF. The CDR3 nucleotides are TGTGCCAGCAGCGGGGCCTTAACAGGGGTTGGCTATGGCTACACCTTC.

The chain recombines TRBV5-5 with TRBJ2-7; 10 bases match TRBD1. With 4 bases clipped from V and 1 base from J, the junction kept 17 bases outside the gene matches. The CDR3 is 19 residues long. The germline gives CDR1 SGHKS, CDR2 YYEKEE (reference sequence). The CDR3 DNA is TGTGCCAGCAGCCAAACTATGCCCAAAGGGACAGGGGCGTCCTACGAGCAGTACGTC. Its protein product is CASSQTMPKGTGASYEQYV.

This chain joins TRBV18 and TRBJ2-5; no definite D call. Trimming stripped 0 bases from V and 5 bases from J, with 4 bases between. CDR3 length: 12 amino acids. Germline V gene data show CDR1 as KGHSH and CDR2 as LQKENI. CDR3 protein: CASSPPRETQYF. The CDR3 DNA sequence: TGTGCCAGCTCACCACCGAGGGAGACCCAGTACTTC.